Listed below are T cell receptor beta chains from one sample, sequenced in a study of blood T cell repertoires in COVID-19. Sequencing was performed with immunoSEQ multiplex PCR; in TCRdb, only in-frame clones are kept and a portion is missing. The data hold approximately 100,000 clones, with roughly 80% observed a single time. Sequenced input: peripheral blood. All receptors come from a man in his 60s with acute or convalescent COVID-19. Both conserved end residues are part of each CDR3. Each record gives: V gene, D gene, clone size, J gene, CDR3 protein, CDR3 DNA. A D gene is named only where the DNA matches it firmly. Only some rows state a clone size, as once, few, many or a class for expanded clones.

TRBV15,-,-,TRBJ1-2,CATSIRQTRGYTF,TGTGCCACCAGCATCAGACAGACGAGGGGCTACACCTTC
TRBV5-1,TRBD1,-,TRBJ2-6,CASSLAKTGLGANVLTF,TGCGCCAGCAGCTTGGCCAAGACAGGGCTTGGGGCCAACGTCCTGACTTTC
TRBV7-8,TRBD2,-,TRBJ2-1,CASSPLGSGKSNEQFF,TGTGCCAGCAGCCCCCTAGGTAGCGGGAAGTCGAATGAGCAGTTCTTC
TRBV7-9,-,-,TRBJ1-1,CASSSQPNTEAFF,TGTGCCAGCAGCTCACAACCGAACACTGAAGCTTTCTTT
TRBV28,TRBD2,-,TRBJ2-1,CASSRLAGGGDEQFF,TGTGCCAGCAGCCGACTAGCGGGAGGGGGGGATGAGCAGTTCTTC
TRBV6-2/TRBV6-3,-,-,TRBJ2-3,CASSFTGVSTDTQYF,TGTGCCAGCAGTTTCACGGGAGTGAGCACAGATACGCAGTATTTT
TRBV25-1,-,-,TRBJ1-2,CASSEYWSGGYTF,TGTGCCAGCAGTGAATACTGGTCCGGTGGCTACACCTTC
TRBV6-5,-,-,TRBJ1-6,CASSKLGHSPLHF,TGTGCCAGCAGTAAACTTGGACATTCCCCCCTCCACTTT
TRBV23-1,TRBD2,-,TRBJ2-1,CASSLNAYPAGYNEQFF,TGCGCCAGCAGTCTCAACGCTTATCCAGCGGGGTACAATGAGCAGTTCTTC
TRBV5-6,-,-,TRBJ1-1,CASSLAGRGLMAFF,TGTGCCAGCAGCTTGGCCGGCAGGGGATTAATGGCTTTCTTT
TRBV5-4,TRBD1,-,TRBJ2-5,CASSLQTGEATQYF,TGTGCCAGCAGCCTTCAGACAGGGGAAGCGACCCAGTACTTC
TRBV5-4,TRBD1,-,TRBJ1-2,CASSLGQGQGLNYGYTF,TGTGCCAGCAGCTTGGGGCAGGGACAGGGGCTTAACTATGGCTACACCTTC
TRBV24-1,-,-,TRBJ1-1,CATKRSQGDTEAFF,TGTGCCACTAAAAGGTCGCAAGGGGACACTGAAGCTTTCTTT
TRBV2,-,-,TRBJ1-1,CASRTGTASGGTFF,TGTGCCAGCAGGACCGGGACTGCCTCTGGGGGGACTTTCTTT
TRBV14,-,-,TRBJ1-4,CASSHSIAEEKLFF,TGTGCCAGCAGCCACTCAATCGCGGAGGAAAAACTGTTTTTT
TRBV19,-,-,TRBJ2-1,CASAGQIRGDEQFF,TGTGCCAGCGCGGGACAGATTCGAGGGGATGAGCAGTTCTTC
TRBV6-4,-,-,TRBJ2-7,CASAPGWGYEQYF,TGTGCCAGCGCTCCAGGGTGGGGCTACGAGCAGTACTTC
TRBV19,TRBD1,once,TRBJ1-2,CASRIRDRAGYTF,TGTGCCAGTAGAATCCGGGACAGGGCAGGCTACACCTTC
TRBV6-5,-,-,TRBJ2-1,CASSKQLASDEQFF,TGTGCCAGCAGTAAACAACTAGCCTCCGATGAGCAGTTCTTC
TRBV10-3,TRBD2,-,TRBJ2-1,CAISSGRARDEQFF,TGTGCCATCAGTAGCGGGAGGGCCAGGGATGAGCAGTTCTTC
TRBV5-6,-,-,TRBJ1-5,CASSLGQNQPQHF,TGTGCCAGCAGCTTGGGTCAAAATCAGCCCCAGCATTTT
TRBV7-2,-,once,TRBJ2-1,CASNPWGRSSYNEQFF,TGTGCCAGCAACCCTTGGGGGCGTAGCTCCTACAATGAGCAGTTCTTC